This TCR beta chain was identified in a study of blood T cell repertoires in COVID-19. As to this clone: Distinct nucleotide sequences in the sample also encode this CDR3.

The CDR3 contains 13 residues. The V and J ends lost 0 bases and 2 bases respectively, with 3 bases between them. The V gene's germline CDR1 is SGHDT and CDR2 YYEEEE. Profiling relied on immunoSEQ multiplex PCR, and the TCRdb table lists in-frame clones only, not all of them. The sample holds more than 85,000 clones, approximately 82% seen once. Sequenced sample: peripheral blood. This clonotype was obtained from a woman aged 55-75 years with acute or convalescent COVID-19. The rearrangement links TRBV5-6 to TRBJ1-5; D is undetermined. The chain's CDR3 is CASSLAGNQPQHF. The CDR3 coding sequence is TGTGCCAGCAGCTTGGCCGGCAATCAGCCCCAGCATTTT. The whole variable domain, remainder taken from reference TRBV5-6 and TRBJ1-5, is DAGVTQSPTHLIKTRGQQVTLRCSPKSGHDTVSWYQQALGQGPQFIFQYYEEEERQRGNFPDRFSGHQFPNYSSELNVNALLLGDSALYLCASSLAGNQPQHFGDGTRLSIL.